These 9 T cell receptor beta chains originate from one sample sequenced in a study of vaccination and CD4 T cells after COVID-19. The treatment was: roughly 10-day PBMC culture with coronavirus spike peptide pools or control peptides (ViraFEST assay). An Oncomine TCR Beta short-read assay was used to sequence the DNA from cultured CD4+ T cells. TCRdb reanalysed the PCR reads using MiXCR and keeps one entry per CDR3 protein. This sample has about 23,000 distinct CDR3 sequences, with roughly 44% found just once. Antigen specificity for these receptors is unknown. Sequenced material: CD4+ T cells from blood, cultured in vitro, taken before SARS-CoV-2 vaccination. The receptor source for this set is a human donor who received a COVID-19 vaccine.

CDR3 nucleotide sequence: TGTGCCAGCAGCTTAGAGGGGGGGAACACTGAAGCTTTCTTT. The encoded protein is CASSLEGGNTEAFF. V and J are TRBV7-2 and TRBJ1-1; possible D gene TRBD1, 6 bases. The germline V gene has CDR1 SGHTA and CDR2 FQGNSA. V gave up 1 base and J gave up 1 base, with 7 bases separating them. The CDR3 runs to 14 residues.

The DNA for the CDR3 is TGTGCCAGCAGTGGCCAAGGGGGGACTAGCGTCTACAATGAGCAGTTCTTC. Protein: CASSGQGGTSVYNEQFF. The chain links TRBV25-1 to TRBJ2-1; TRBD2 aligns across 10 bases. Trimming cost V 4 bases and J 3 bases; bases outside gene matches: 9. The CDR3 totals 17 residues. The germline V gene has CDR1 MGHDK and CDR2 SYGVNS.

This clonotype was observed a few times. The J gene is TRBJ1-2, the V gene TRBV30, with D possibly TRBD1 on 6 matching bases. CDR1 GTSNPN and CDR2 SVGIG come from the germline V gene (reference sequence). The V end was cut by 0 bases, the J end by 8 bases, with 16 bases between. The CDR3 totals 14 residues. The CDR3 sequence: CAWSVLREQGGYTF. The CDR3 nucleotides are TGTGCCTGGAGTGTACTGAGGGAGCAGGGGGGCTACACCTTC.

Only a few counts were recorded for this clonotype. The chain is built from TRBV12-5 and TRBJ2-5, with 10 bases identical to TRBD2. The J segment lost 5 bases and the V segment lost 5 bases, leaving 8 bases of the junction unmatched. CDR3 length: 15 residues. Germline lookup yields CDR1 LGHNT and CDR2 FRNRAP. The chain's CDR3 is CASGPLAGGGETQYF. CDR3 nucleotide sequence: TGTGCTAGTGGTCCCTTAGCGGGGGGCGGGGAGACCCAGTACTTC.

This clonotype occurred a few times. This chain links TRBV27 with TRBJ1-6, with 9 positions matching TRBD1. Germline V CDR1 and CDR2: MNHEY, SMNVEV (reference sequence). CDR3 size: 15 residues. Losses at the gene ends were 4 bases for V and 6 bases for J; bases not matched to a gene: 4. CDR3 DNA sequence: TGTGCCAGCAGTTCATGGGACAGGGTTAATTCACCCCTCCACTTT. This encodes CASSSWDRVNSPLHF.

The rearrangement joins TRBV2 to TRBJ2-2, with 11 bases lining up with TRBD1. The V gene's germline CDR1 is SNHLY and CDR2 FYNNEI. Trimming removed 10 bases from V and 4 bases from J; junction bases left unmatched: 5. The CDR3 length is 14 residues. CDR3 amino acids: CATRDRGATGELFF. CDR3 nucleotide sequence: TGTGCCACTAGGGACAGGGGGGCCACCGGGGAGCTGTTTTTT.

The rearrangement links TRBV11-3 to TRBJ1-2, with 9 bases aligning to TRBD1. V gave up 1 base and J gave up 6 bases; unmatched junction bases: 9. There are 16 residues in the CDR3. Germline V lookup: CDR1 SGHNT, CDR2 YENEEA. The CDR3 DNA reads TGTGCCAGCAGCTTAGGTACAGGGGGCGCAGGGAATGGCTACACCTTC. As protein: CASSLGTGGAGNGYTF.

This clonotype has a handful of counts. J is TRBJ1-6 and V is TRBV5-1; unclear D gene. V lost 0 bases, J lost 0 bases, and 7 bases lay in between. This CDR3 contains 16 residues. From germline, CDR1 is SGHRS and CDR2 YFSETQ. DNA for the CDR3: TGCGCCAGCAGCTTGGGGAGGAGCTCCTATAATTCACCCCTCCACTTT. Its translation is CASSLGRSSYNSPLHF.

This chain uses TRBV20-1 with TRBJ1-1; D gene unclear. Trimming removed 3 bases from V and 3 bases from J, with 14 bases in between. The CDR3 extends over 14 amino acids. Germline V lookup: CDR1 DFQATT, CDR2 SNEGSKA (reference sequence). The CDR3 region has the DNA TGCAGTGCTAGTCGCCTCATCTGGGACACTGAAGCTTTCTTT. Translated: CSASRLIWDTEAFF.